The following is a TCR beta chain sequence with its context. Its antigen remains unidentified. This sample was included in a study of early T cells in non-severe SARS-CoV-2 infection. Study background: RNA in bulk from unsorted whole blood was sequenced, and chains were unpaired. Points from the study as a whole: A preference for anti-spike CD8 responses marked VDJdb matching, which missed private and CD4 specificities.

Unique molecular identifiers were attached to individual cDNA molecules. TCRdb used MiXCR to reprocess the 5' RACE reads, holding one entry per CDR3 protein. The sample carries some 57,000 distinct CDR3 sequences, less than 9.5% recorded once. The CDR3 is 15 amino acids. V was clipped by 4 bases and J by 8 bases, with 15 bases between them. The germline CDR1 and CDR2 sequences are MNHEY and SVGAGI. The sequenced sample was whole blood. The clonotype was recovered from an adult who was a healthcare worker with PCR-confirmed SARS-CoV-2 infection or an uninfected control (not recorded which). V and J are TRBV6-5 and TRBJ1-6; the D gene is possibly TRBD1 (5 bases). CDR3 residues: CASSLSRGNDSPLHF. The CDR3 region has the DNA TGTGCCAGCAGTTTAAGTCGGGGGAATGATTCACCCCTCCACTTT.